The next 21 T cell receptor beta chains were all read from a single sample in a study of T cell responses to AZD1222 COVID-19 vaccine. Data came from immunoSEQ multiplex PCR; TCRdb stores just in-frame clones and leaves some out. The sample has about 140,000 clones, about 89% seen once; the top ten hold 2.5% to 3%. Sequenced material: peripheral blood, taken on day 0 of AZD1222 vaccination. The origin of the receptors is an adult in good health.

The chain is built from TRBV19 and TRBJ2-3; D unresolved. The CDR3 length is 12 residues. Per germline, CDR1 LNHDA and CDR2 SQIVND (reference sequence). V lost 4 bases and J 2 bases, leaving 4 bases between the germline ends. CDR3 protein: CASSTNTDTQYF. The CDR3 nucleotides are TGTGCCAGTAGTACCAACACAGATACGCAGTATTTT.

This clone was observed a handful of times. The chain couples TRBV4-2 to TRBJ1-2, with D uncertain. The germline V gene has CDR1 LGHNA and CDR2 YNFKEQ. V lost 1 base to trimming and J lost 4 bases, with 13 bases between them. This CDR3 has 15 amino acids. CDR3 nucleotides: TGTGCCAGCAGCCAAGTAGGAGACCGCACCTATGGCTACACCTTC. Residues: CASSQVGDRTYGYTF.

The chain recombines TRBV7-9 with TRBJ2-3; perhaps TRBD2 as D (5 bases). Trimming removed 1 base from V and 5 bases from J, with 7 bases in between. Germline V lookup: CDR1 SEHNR, CDR2 FQNEAQ (reference sequence). The CDR3 runs to 13 residues. CDR3 DNA sequence: TGTGCCAGCAGCTTAGATGGGAGAGATACGCAGTATTTT. Residues: CASSLDGRDTQYF. Looking up the rest from reference TRBV7-9 and TRBJ2-3 gives the full variable domain: DTGVSQNPRHKITKRGQNVTFRCDPISEHNRLYWYRQTLGQGPEFLTYFQNEAQLEKSRLLSDRFSAERPKGSFSTLEIQRTEQGDSAMYLCASSLDGRDTQYFGPGTRLTVL.

The chain links TRBV18 to TRBJ1-6, with D possibly being TRBD1 (5 bases). The CDR3 consists of 13 residues. V was cut by 2 bases and J by 9 bases, with 8 bases left in between. The germline CDR1 and CDR2 sequences are KGHSH and LQKENI. The CDR3 DNA reads as TGTGCCAGCTCACCAGGGGCCGGTTCACCCCTCCACTTT. It encodes CASSPGAGSPLHF.

This chain joins TRBV4-3 and TRBJ2-1; no definite D call. Trimming shortened V by 1 base and J by 7 bases, and 8 bases separated the two germline ends. The CDR3 length is 13 residues. Germline assignment: CDR1 LGHNA and CDR2 YSLEER. The CDR3 sequence: CASSQGAVNEQFF. The DNA for the CDR3 is TGCGCCAGCAGCCAAGGGGCCGTGAATGAGCAGTTCTTC.

The rearrangement uses TRBV2 and TRBJ1-2; a possible D gene is TRBD1 (5 bases). Between the trimmed V and J ends, which lost 6 bases and 7 bases, there was a span of 15 bases. Looked up from germline, CDR1 is SNHLY and CDR2 is FYNNEI. The CDR3 is 13 amino acids. The CDR3 reads CASRGTVRSGYTF. The DNA for the CDR3 is TGTGCCAGCAGGGGGACCGTGAGGAGTGGCTACACCTTC. Based on the CDR3 plus reference TRBV2 and TRBJ1-2, the full variable domain is EPEVTQTPSHQVTQMGQEVILRCVPISNHLYFYWYRQILGQKVEFLVSFYNNEISEKSEIFDDQFSVERPDGSNFTLKIRSTKLEDSAMYFCASRGTVRSGYTFGSGTRLTVV.

The chain uses TRBV2 and TRBJ1-5; D gene uncertain. The CDR3 loop spans 13 amino acids. V gave up 4 bases and J gave up 1 base, with 5 bases separating them. Germline V lookup: CDR1 SNHLY, CDR2 FYNNEI. This CDR3 reads CASSGQSNQPQHF. CDR3 sequence (DNA): TGTGCCAGCAGTGGGCAGAGCAATCAGCCCCAGCATTTT.

The chain employs TRBV5-5 and TRBJ1-2; the D gene is possibly TRBD1 (6 bases). V was cut by 3 bases and J by 6 bases, with 18 bases left in between. The length of the CDR3 is 15 residues. Germline V CDR1 and CDR2: SGHKS, YYEKEE (reference sequence). CDR3: CASSWRTVGVDGYTF. Written as DNA, the CDR3 is TGTGCCAGCAGCTGGCGGACAGTTGGGGTAGATGGCTACACCTTC. Drawing the rest from reference TRBV5-5 and TRBJ1-2, the complete variable domain is DAGVTQSPTHLIKTRGQQVTLRCSPISGHKSVSWYQQVLGQGPQFIFQYYEKEERGRGNFPDRFSARQFPNYSSELNVNALLLGDSALYLCASSWRTVGVDGYTFGSGTRLTVV.

The chain has TRBV7-9 and TRBJ2-1; TRBD1 aligns across 7 bases. Germline V gene sequence: CDR1 SEHNR, CDR2 FQNEAQ (reference sequence). Trimming at V came to 5 bases and at J to 7 bases, leaving 5 bases not matched to a gene. CDR3 length: 13 residues. The CDR3 DNA sequence: TGTGCCAGCAGCCCCCGGGACAGAAATGAGCAGTTCTTC. Translating gives CASSPRDRNEQFF.

The V gene is TRBV4-1, the J gene TRBJ1-1, with D perhaps TRBD1 (5 bases). Germline CDR1 MGHRA, CDR2 YSYEKL. V was pared by 1 base and J by 0 bases, with 9 bases between. This CDR3 contains 15 residues. Here the CDR3 reads CASSQGDGLNTEAFF. DNA of the CDR3: TGCGCCAGCAGCCAAGGGGACGGGCTGAACACTGAAGCTTTCTTT.

This clone has a handful of counts. V and J are TRBV25-1 and TRBJ1-1; D remains unclear. Germline lookup yields CDR1 MGHDK and CDR2 SYGVNS. Trimming took 0 bases from V and 1 from J, leaving 3 bases between them. The CDR3 extends over 13 amino acids. The CDR3 coding sequence is TGTGCCAGCAGTGAATACTGGAACACTGAAGCTTTCTTT. Translation gives CASSEYWNTEAFF.

J is TRBJ2-2 and V is TRBV18; perhaps D is TRBD1 or TRBD2 (5 bases each). The CDR3 consists of 13 residues. Germline CDR1 is KGHSH and CDR2 is LQKENI. The V gene lost 1 base and the J gene lost 6 bases, with 6 bases spanning the gap. The CDR3 bases are TGTGCCAGCTCACCACAGGGACCCGGGGAGCTGTTTTTT. This codes for CASSPQGPGELFF. The full variable domain, in which reference TRBV18 and TRBJ2-2 provide the parts outside the CDR3, is NAGVMQNPRHLVRRRGQEARLRCSPMKGHSHVYWYRQLPEEGLKFMVYLQKENIIDESGMPKERFSAEFPKEGPSILRIQQVVRGDSAAYFCASSPQGPGELFFGEGSRLTVL.

The CDR3 DNA is TGTGCCAGCAGCCAAGCTGAGACAGGGGCTGGGGCCAACGTCCTGACTTTC. This codes for CASSQAETGAGANVLTF. This chain joins TRBV4-2 and TRBJ2-6; 8 positions agree with TRBD1. Germline CDR1 is LGHNA and CDR2 is YNFKEQ. Germline trimming cut 1 base from V and 2 bases from J; bases unmatched to any gene: 4. This CDR3 has 17 residues.

The chain employs TRBV6-5 and TRBJ2-3; 9 positions match TRBD1. The germline V gene has CDR1 MNHEY and CDR2 SVGAGI. The junction had 8 bases not matched to a gene; V was cut back by 6 bases and J by 4 bases. The CDR3 extends over 15 amino acids. For the CDR3, the DNA is TGTGCCAGCAGACGTACAGGGGGCCTCCCAGATACGCAGTATTTT. It is translated as CASRRTGGLPDTQYF.

J is TRBJ2-7 and V is TRBV27; 9 bases line up with TRBD1. V lost 6 bases, J lost 2 bases, and 11 bases stayed unmatched. CDR1 is MNHEY and CDR2 is SMNVEV in the germline V gene (reference sequence). This CDR3 has 16 amino acids. As DNA, the CDR3 is TGTGCCAGCAGCTCCCGAGGGACAGGGATACCCTACGAGCAGTACTTC. Translated: CASSSRGTGIPYEQYF.

The sample holds one count of this clone. The V and J genes are TRBV6-5 and TRBJ2-1; weak D call: TRBD2 (6 bases). Germline V gene sequence: CDR1 MNHEY, CDR2 SVGAGI. The length of the CDR3 is 15 residues. V was trimmed by 6 bases and J by 3 bases, leaving 15 bases between them. The CDR3: CASSRDSPFYNEQFF. The CDR3, as DNA: TGTGCCAGCAGCCGGGACTCTCCCTTCTACAATGAGCAGTTCTTC.

In this sample, this clone turned up once. The chain joins TRBV4-3 to TRBJ2-6; D ambiguous. In germline, CDR1 is LGHNA, CDR2 YSLEER. This CDR3 region has 16 residues. V shed 0 bases and J shed 2 bases, with 8 bases lying between them. DNA for the CDR3: TGCGCCAGCAGCCAAGATATCGCCACTGGGGCCAACGTCCTGACTTTC. Protein: CASSQDIATGANVLTF.

The V call is TRBV9, the J call TRBJ2-5; weak D call: TRBD2 (7 bases). The CDR3 sequence is 15 residues long. Germline values: CDR1 SGDLS, CDR2 YYNGEE. V was clipped by 5 bases and J by 5 bases, with 19 bases between them. The chain's CDR3 is CASSGEGGRWETQYF. CDR3 in DNA: TGTGCCAGCAGTGGAGAGGGGGGGCGCTGGGAGACCCAGTACTTC. The full variable domain, in which reference TRBV9 and TRBJ2-5 provide the parts outside the CDR3, is DSGVTQTPKHLITATGQRVTLRCSPRSGDLSVYWYQQSLDQGLQFLIQYYNGEERAKGNILERFSAQQFPDLHSELNLSSLELGDSALYFCASSGEGGRWETQYFGPGTRLLVL.

The V gene is TRBV25-1, the J gene TRBJ1-1, with D perhaps TRBD1 (6 bases). This CDR3 is built from 16 residues. V was clipped by 2 bases and J by 2 bases, with 15 bases between them. Germline CDR1 reads MGHDK; CDR2 reads SYGVNS. DNA for the CDR3: TGTGCCAGCAGTGAAATCGGACAGACTTTAAACACTGAAGCTTTCTTT. Its translation is CASSEIGQTLNTEAFF.

This clone came up a few times. V usage is TRBV21-1 and J usage is TRBJ1-1; the table's TRBD1 call for D was not verified on the DNA. TRBV21-1 corresponds to a pseudogene. This CDR3 is 17 amino acids long. The CDR3 reads CASSKKTGGVGGTEAFF. DNA of the CDR3: TGTGCCAGCAGCAAAAAGACAGGGGGCGTAGGAGGTACTGAAGCTTTCTTT.

This clone was detected only once. This chain joins TRBV28 and TRBJ1-1; perhaps TRBD1 as D (6 bases). CDR3 length: 14 amino acids. Germline CDR1 and CDR2: MDHEN and SYDVKM. The V gene lost 4 bases and the J gene lost 1 base, with 10 bases spanning the gap. The CDR3 DNA follows: TGTGCCAGCAGTTCCCCGGACAGGAACACTGAAGCTTTCTTT. It specifies CASSSPDRNTEAFF.